This T cell receptor beta chain was identified in a study of control samples from healthy donors and cancer patients. With 3 bases removed from V and 1 base from J, the gap between germline ends came to 12 bases. The germline CDR1 and CDR2 sequences are ENHRY and SYGVKD. The CDR3 sequence is 15 residues long. Generated by immunoSEQ multiplex PCR, the TCRdb table keeps only in-frame clones and is missing some. The table shows approximately 98,000 clones, with approximately 82% occurring only once. This rearrangement joins TRBV10-3 to TRBJ1-1, with D tentatively TRBD1 (5 bases). Sequences were obtained from blood. The TCR was taken from a young man in good health. CDR3 in amino acids: CAISESPGPNTEAFF. The CDR3 DNA reads TGTGCCATCAGTGAATCTCCGGGACCGAACACTGAAGCTTTCTTT.